The clone carrying this T cell receptor beta chain was observed a few times. This table comes from immunoSEQ multiplex PCR, and its TCRdb copy is limited to in-frame clones, with some not included. The sample yields 95,000 to 110,000 clones, about 89% seen once. These data come from a study of control samples from healthy donors and cancer patients. V was cut by 3 bases and J by 0 bases, with 18 bases left in between. The germline gives CDR1 SGHRS, CDR2 YFSETQ. The CDR3 is 17 amino acids. The source of this sequence is a man between 60 and 70 years old with lung cancer. V gene TRBV5-1 combines with J gene TRBJ1-2; maybe TRBD1 (5 bases). The sequencing input was PBMCs. The CDR3 DNA sequence: TGCGCCAGCAGCTCGGGTGGCTTTGGGGGGGCTAACTATGGCTACACCTTC. Translated: CASSSGGFGGANYGYTF.